This entry lists 3 T cell receptor beta chains sequenced from one sample in a study of radiation and T cells in renal cell carcinoma. This table comes from immunoSEQ multiplex PCR, and its TCRdb copy is limited to in-frame clones, with some not included. The data show roughly 130,000 clones, 88% seen once. The time point is: blood 2 weeks post-SBRT. Described treatment: 15 Gy SBRT to primary tumor, nephrectomy 4 weeks later. The sample consisted of blood, taken from a patient whose treatment included radiotherapy and nephrectomy. The receptor source for this set is a woman in her 70s with renal cell carcinoma.

This clone has a handful of counts. The rearrangement uses TRBV6-6 and TRBJ1-6; D uncertain. Trimming took 0 bases from V and 8 from J, leaving 5 bases between them. The CDR3 is 13 residues long. CDR1 MNHNY and CDR2 SVGAGI come from the germline V gene (reference sequence). DNA for the CDR3: TGTGCCAGCAGTTACTCGAGCGATTCACCCCTCCACTTT. Translation: CASSYSSDSPLHF.

The chain uses TRBV27 and TRBJ2-3, with TRBD2 matching over 7 bases. The CDR3 loop spans 16 amino acids. Unmatched junction bases numbered 14, after V lost 8 bases and J lost 3 bases. The germline V gene encodes CDR1 MNHEY and CDR2 SMNVEV (reference sequence). The CDR3 DNA reads as TGTGCCAGCCGCTCGTTATCTGCGGGGGTAACAGATACGCAGTATTTT. Its translation is CASRSLSAGVTDTQYF.

The chain links TRBV19 to TRBJ2-7; 13 bases agree with TRBD2. Trimming cost V 8 bases and J 2 bases; bases outside gene matches: 9. CDR1 and CDR2 from the germline V gene are LNHDA and SQIVND (reference sequence). There are 16 residues in the CDR3. The DNA of the CDR3 is TGTGCCAGTCTCCGTGGACTAGCGGGGGACACCTACGAGCAGTACTTC. This gives the protein CASLRGLAGDTYEQYF.